Following are 18 T cell receptor beta chains from one sample sequenced in a study of naive and memory T cell subsets. Four PCR rounds used nested alpha and beta constant region primers plus the SP2 primer. TCRdb re-analysed the 5' RACE reads in MiXCR, keeping a single row per CDR3 protein. This sample has some 60,000 distinct CDR3 sequences, with more than 7.5% found just once. An oligonucleotide containing a UMI was ligated to the 3' end of TCR cDNA. The receptor source for this set is a female donor in good health.

This clonotype has a count of ten or more. The rearrangement links TRBV20-1 to TRBJ2-7; 8 bases agree with TRBD2. Germline V gene lookup returns CDR1 DFQATT and CDR2 SNEGSKA (reference sequence). J gave up 3 bases and V 5 bases, and 9 bases lay outside the gene matches. CDR3 size: 14 residues. CDR3 sequence reads: CSAATSGYFYEQYF. The CDR3 DNA follows: TGCAGTGCTGCAACTAGCGGCTACTTCTACGAGCAGTACTTC.

This clonotype was seen a handful of times. The J gene is TRBJ2-3, the V gene TRBV20-1; D not certain. Germline-derived CDR1 and CDR2 are DFQATT and SNEGSKA (reference sequence). This CDR3 comprises 15 residues. V lost 6 bases and J 1 base, leaving 17 bases between the germline ends. CDR3: CSAPPPLVGTDTQYF. The CDR3 nucleotides read TGCAGTGCCCCACCCCCCCTAGTAGGCACAGATACGCAGTATTTT.

This chain connects TRBV7-2 to TRBJ1-1, with 7 positions matching TRBD1. This CDR3 region has 14 residues. V lost 1 base to trimming and J lost 5 bases; unmatched junction nucleotides: 4. Germline CDR1 SGHTA, CDR2 FQGNSA. CDR3: CASSLDRGWTEAFF. CDR3 DNA: TGTGCCAGCAGCTTAGACAGGGGTTGGACTGAAGCTTTCTTT.

The V and J genes are TRBV19 and TRBJ2-2, with D unresolved. This CDR3 spans 14 amino acids. CDR1 and CDR2 (germline): LNHDA, SQIVND (reference sequence). Trimming removed 1 base from V and 5 bases from J, with 8 bases in between. The CDR3, as DNA: TGTGCCAGTAGTATAGTGTTAGAGACCGGGGAGCTGTTTTTT. Its translation: CASSIVLETGELFF.

In its sample, this clonotype was seen a few times. The chain has TRBV29-1 and TRBJ1-2; D is undetermined. CDR3 size: 13 residues. Trimming pared 5 bases from V and 2 bases from J, leaving 12 bases between. Germline V lookup: CDR1 SQVTM, CDR2 ANQGSEA. DNA of the CDR3: TGCAGCGTTAATGTGGGCAGCAACTATGGCTACACCTTC. This gives the protein CSVNVGSNYGYTF.

This clonotype has only a few counts. This sequence joins TRBV6-2 or TRBV6-3 and TRBJ2-3; no definite D call. This CDR3 spans 13 amino acids. The germline V gene has CDR1 MNHEY and CDR2 SVGEGT. V lost 8 bases to trimming and J lost 5 bases, with 14 bases between them. For the CDR3, the DNA is TGTGCCAGCGAGGAGAAAGGGTTAGATACGCAGTATTTT. This translates into CASEEKGLDTQYF.

This clonotype was seen repeatedly, ten times or more. The CDR3: CASTGRWVSSYNEQFF. In DNA, the CDR3 is TGTGCCAGCACTGGCCGGTGGGTGAGCTCCTACAATGAGCAGTTCTTC. The chain is built from TRBV12-3 or TRBV12-4 and TRBJ2-1; D gene unclear. The V gene lost 7 bases and the J gene lost 0 bases, with 16 bases spanning the gap. This CDR3 spans 16 amino acids.

This clonotype was seen many times. CDR3 residues: CSVDLAGGQETQYF. CDR3 nucleotides: TGCAGCGTTGACTTGGCGGGGGGGCAGGAGACCCAGTACTTC. The chain is built from TRBV29-1 and TRBJ2-5; 9 bases match TRBD2. The CDR3 is 14 amino acids. V lost 3 bases, J lost 5 bases, and 7 bases stayed unmatched. The germline V gene encodes CDR1 SQVTM and CDR2 ANQGSEA.

This clonotype was observed a few times. The chain is built from TRBV13 and TRBJ1-5; D is ambiguous. Germline values: CDR1 PRHDT, CDR2 FYEKMQ (reference sequence). Trimming took 3 bases from V and 2 from J, leaving 11 bases between them. The CDR3 contains 15 residues. CDR3 region: CASSFAQFGNQPQHF. As DNA, the CDR3 is TGTGCCAGCAGCTTCGCCCAATTTGGCAATCAGCCCCAGCATTTT.

In this sample, this clonotype turned up many times. DNA of the CDR3: TGTGCCAGCAGTTTTGCGGGGGGCCCGGATACGCAGTATTTT. Protein: CASSFAGGPDTQYF. The chain uses TRBV6-5 and TRBJ2-3; TRBD2 matches 8 bases. V lost 4 bases, J lost 6 bases, and 6 bases stayed unmatched. Germline V lookup: CDR1 MNHEY, CDR2 SVGAGI. The CDR3 sequence is 14 residues long.

This clonotype was recorded many times. The chain couples TRBV28 to TRBJ1-2; no clear D gene. There are 13 residues in the CDR3. Germline V lookup: CDR1 MDHEN, CDR2 SYDVKM. The V and J ends lost 3 bases and 2 bases respectively, with 7 bases between them. As DNA, the CDR3 is TGTGCCAGCAGTTTTGGTGGGAACTATGGCTACACCTTC. Its translation is CASSFGGNYGYTF.

This clonotype has a count of ten or more. This sequence joins TRBV5-1 and TRBJ1-1; D is unclear. The length of the CDR3 is 13 residues. The ends were cut back, 0 bases at V and 7 bases at J, with 10 bases in the middle. CDR1 is SGHRS, CDR2 YFSETQ, per germline. This CDR3 reads CASSLVRGLEAFF. The CDR3 DNA sequence: TGCGCCAGCAGCTTGGTCCGCGGGCTTGAAGCTTTCTTT. Filled out from reference TRBV5-1 and TRBJ1-1, the complete variable domain reads KAGVTQTPRYLIKTRGQQVTLSCSPISGHRSVSWYQQTPGQGLQFLFEYFSETQRNKGNFPGRFSGRQFSNSRSEMNVSTLELGDSALYLCASSLVRGLEAFFGQGTRLTVV.

V gene TRBV19 combines with J gene TRBJ2-2; 11 nucleotides agree with TRBD2. The CDR3 consists of 15 residues. Germline V gives CDR1 LNHDA, CDR2 SQIVND (reference sequence). The ends lost 1 base at V and 5 bases at J; junction bases unmatched: 0. The CDR3 protein is CASSIGLAGTGELFF. The CDR3 nucleotides are TGTGCCAGTAGTATAGGACTAGCGGGGACCGGGGAGCTGTTTTTT.

The gene calls are TRBV20-1 and TRBJ2-7; 13 bases align to TRBD2. Germline-derived CDR1 and CDR2 are DFQATT and SNEGSKA (reference sequence). V gave up 2 bases and J gave up 3 bases; unmatched junction bases: 4. The CDR3 length is 15 residues. DNA of the CDR3: TGCAGTGCTAGACCCGGACTAGCGGGGGACTACGAGCAGTACTTC. It is translated as CSARPGLAGDYEQYF.

This clonotype was recorded a few times. DNA of the CDR3: TGTGCCTGTGGGCAGGGGGCCCGTTCACCCCTCCACTTT. Its protein is CACGQGARSPLHF. The rearrangement joins TRBV30 to TRBJ1-6, with 8 bases that match TRBD1. This CDR3 region has 13 residues. CDR1 is GTSNPN and CDR2 is SVGIG in the germline V gene (reference sequence). V gave up 6 bases and J gave up 9 bases; unmatched junction bases: 7.

CDR3 loop: CASSFHTGELFF. CDR3 bases: TGTGCCAGCAGCTTTCACACCGGGGAGCTGTTTTTT. The rearrangement links TRBV7-9 to TRBJ2-2; no clear D gene. This CDR3 region has 12 residues. With 3 bases removed from V and 3 bases from J, the gap between germline ends came to 2 bases. Germline V gives CDR1 SEHNR, CDR2 FQNEAQ (reference sequence).

This clonotype was counted between two and nine times. CDR3 sequence (DNA): TGTGCCAGCAGCCGACTAGCGGTGAGGGAGACCCAGTACTTC. Protein: CASSRLAVRETQYF. The rearrangement links TRBV2 to TRBJ2-5, with 9 bases identical to TRBD2. The CDR3 loop spans 14 amino acids. The germline V gene has CDR1 SNHLY and CDR2 FYNNEI. V was clipped by 6 bases and J by 5 bases; unmatched bases: 7.

This clonotype was observed a handful of times. This chain uses TRBV10-3 with TRBJ2-3; TRBD1 matches at 12 bases. The CDR3 spans 14 residues. The V and J ends lost 9 bases and 1 base, in that order; junction bases with no gene match: 2. Germline V gene sequence: CDR1 ENHRY, CDR2 SYGVKD. In DNA, the CDR3 is TGTGCCATAGGGACAGGGGGCGGCACAGATACGCAGTATTTT. Encoded protein: CAIGTGGGTDTQYF.